A selection of T cell receptor beta chains follows, all from one sample in a study of technical replicates of blood from a handful of donors. The method was immunoSEQ multiplex PCR; TCRdb's version includes in-frame clones alone and lacks a portion of them. The sample has tens of thousands of clones, about 90% seen once; the top ten hold 0.27%. The sample comprised T cells isolated from PBMCs. The receptors were sampled from a human donor in good health. Each CDR3 is given with its conserved first and last residue. D genes are given only for firm matches. Not every row has a clone size; where given, it reads once, few, many or a size class.

CASSRPFTGATEAFF | TGTGCCAGCAGTCGCCCTTTTACAGGTGCCACTGAAGCTTTCTTT | TRBJ1-1 | TRBV28 | NA | NA
CAWRAGSNQPQHF | TGTGCCTGGAGGGCCGGGAGCAATCAGCCCCAGCATTTT | TRBJ1-5 | TRBV30 | NA | NA
CASSVLAGGNTGELFF | TGTGCCAGCAGCGTCTTAGCGGGGGGAAACACCGGGGAGCTGTTTTTT | TRBJ2-2 | TRBV9 | TRBD2 | NA
CASSQPDRVYEQYF | TGCGCCAGCAGCCAACCGGACAGGGTCTACGAGCAGTACTTC | TRBJ2-7 | TRBV4-1 | TRBD1 | NA
CASSPTSVSYEQYF | TGCGCCAGCAGCCCGACTAGCGTCTCCTACGAGCAGTACTTC | TRBJ2-7 | TRBV5-1 | TRBD2 | NA
CASSLDGPGGAGDEQYF | TGTGCCAGCAGTTTAGACGGTCCGGGGGGGGCCGGGGACGAGCAGTACTTC | TRBJ2-7 | TRBV28 | TRBD2 | NA
CASSLGTGGDEQFF | TGTGCCAGCAGTTTGGGGACAGGCGGCGATGAGCAGTTCTTC | TRBJ2-1 | TRBV6-4 | TRBD1 | NA
CASSFAGLNTEAFF | TGTGCCAGCAGCTTCGCGGGCCTGAACACTGAAGCTTTCTTT | TRBJ1-1 | TRBV11-3 | NA | few
CASSLSPLAGGEQETQYF | TGTGCCAGCAGTTTATCCCCGCTAGCGGGGGGCGAGCAAGAGACCCAGTACTTC | TRBJ2-5 | TRBV28 | TRBD2 | NA
CATQTSGRGGHTGELFF | TGTGCCACCCAGACTAGCGGGAGGGGGGGGCACACCGGGGAGCTGTTTTTT | TRBJ2-2 | TRBV28 | TRBD2 | NA
CASTSGGKGYTF | TGTGCCAGCACCTCTGGGGGCAAAGGCTACACCTTC | TRBJ1-2 | TRBV7-9 | NA | NA
CASSPSLEPNTEAFF | TGTGCCAGCTCACCAAGTTTGGAGCCGAACACTGAAGCTTTCTTT | TRBJ1-1 | TRBV18 | NA | few
CASSLTRGATNEKLFF | TGTGCCAGCAGCTTAACCCGGGGTGCCACTAATGAAAAACTGTTTTTT | TRBJ1-4 | TRBV7-9 | NA | NA
CASRLPNTGELFF | TGTGCCAGCCGGTTACCGAACACCGGGGAGCTGTTTTTT | TRBJ2-2 | TRBV27 | NA | NA
CASSSWTGAAPNEQFF | TGTGCCAGCAGCTCGTGGACAGGGGCGGCGCCCAATGAGCAGTTCTTC | TRBJ2-1 | TRBV11-3 | TRBD1 | NA
CASSLAGFIRGLLDTQYF | TGCGCCAGCAGCTTGGCCGGTTTTATACGAGGTCTATTGGATACGCAGTATTTT | TRBJ2-3 | TRBV5-1 | NA | NA
CASSLAQGLPPSNYGYTF | TGCGCCAGCAGCCTTGCTCAGGGTCTGCCCCCCTCTAACTATGGCTACACCTTC | TRBJ1-2 | TRBV4-1 | NA | NA
CALRMGTKYEQYF | TGTGCCCTGAGGATGGGGACTAAATACGAGCAGTACTTC | TRBJ2-7 | TRBV6-6 | TRBD2 | NA
CASSLARYQETQYF | TGCGCCAGCAGCTTGGCCCGGTACCAAGAGACCCAGTACTTC | TRBJ2-5 | TRBV5-1 | NA | NA
CASNSRNYEQYF | TGTGCCAGCAACTCAAGAAACTACGAGCAGTACTTC | TRBJ2-7 | TRBV21-1 | NA | NA
CAWRGTGQSEQFF | TGTGCCTGGAGGGGGACAGGTCAATCTGAGCAGTTCTTC | TRBJ2-1 | TRBV30 | TRBD1 | NA
CASTLQGNSGSPLHF | TGTGCCAGCACCCTACAGGGGAACAGTGGTTCACCCCTCCACTTT | TRBJ1-6 | TRBV28 | TRBD1 | NA
CASSLGELTGELFF | TGTGCCAGCAGCTTAGGGGAGCTCACCGGGGAGCTGTTTTTT | TRBJ2-2 | TRBV7-8 | NA | NA
CASSSLTGAYEQYF | TGTGCCAGCAGCTCACTGACAGGGGCCTACGAGCAGTACTTC | TRBJ2-7 | TRBV5-6 | TRBD1 | NA
CASSEVQGPEKLFF | TGTGCCAGCAGTGAAGTGCAGGGCCCGGAAAAACTGTTTTTT | TRBJ1-4 | TRBV6-1 | NA | NA
CASSLRRDRGEAFF | TGTGCCAGCAGCTTGAGAAGGGACAGAGGTGAAGCTTTCTTT | TRBJ1-1 | TRBV5-8 | TRBD1 | NA
CASSQGAGVYEQYF | TGTGCCAGCAGCCAGGGGGCGGGGGTCTACGAGCAGTACTTC | TRBJ2-7 | TRBV7-6 | NA | once
CAISESGGYDNEQFF | TGTGCCATCAGTGAGTCAGGAGGGTACGACAATGAGCAGTTCTTC | TRBJ2-1 | TRBV10-3 | NA | NA
CSVGLGNTIYF | TGCAGCGTCGGACTCGGAAACACCATATATTTT | TRBJ1-3 | TRBV29-1 | NA | NA
CASSHGTGRETQYF | TGTGCCAGCAGCCACGGGACAGGGCGGGAGACCCAGTACTTC | TRBJ2-5 | TRBV28 | TRBD1 | NA
CASSWDRLGSPLHF | TGTGCCAGCAGTTGGGACAGGCTAGGATCACCCCTCCACTTT | TRBJ1-6 | TRBV2 | TRBD1 | few
CASSRRGGPRETQYF | TGTGCCAGCAGCCGGCGGGGGGGCCCTAGGGAGACCCAGTACTTC | TRBJ2-5 | TRBV14 | TRBD2 | NA
CASSVGGGSYNEQFF | TGTGCCAGCAGCGTAGGAGGAGGGAGCTACAATGAGCAGTTCTTC | TRBJ2-1 | TRBV9 | NA | NA
CASLGQGDNEQFF | TGCGCCAGTTTGGGACAGGGAGACAATGAGCAGTTCTTC | TRBJ2-1 | TRBV5-1 | TRBD1 | NA
CASSYSPNPGQPQHF | TGTGCCAGCAGTTACTCTCCGAACCCGGGTCAGCCCCAGCATTTT | TRBJ1-5 | TRBV6-6 | NA | NA
CASSENRVNYGYTF | TGCGCCAGCAGTGAGAACAGGGTAAACTATGGCTACACCTTC | TRBJ1-2 | TRBV10-2 | NA | NA
CASSQDRETQYF | TGTGCCAGCAGCCAAGATCGAGAGACCCAGTACTTC | TRBJ2-5 | TRBV4-2 | NA | NA